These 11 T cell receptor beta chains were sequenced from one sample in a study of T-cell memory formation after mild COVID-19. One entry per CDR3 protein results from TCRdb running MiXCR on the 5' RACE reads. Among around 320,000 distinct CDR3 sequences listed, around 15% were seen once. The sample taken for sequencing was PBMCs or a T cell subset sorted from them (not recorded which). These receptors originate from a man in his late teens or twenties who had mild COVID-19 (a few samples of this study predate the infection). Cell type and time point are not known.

In DNA form, the CDR3 reads TGTGCCAGCAGTTACTCCGGGACTAGCGGGATCGAGCAGTTCTTC. Translation: CASSYSGTSGIEQFF. The V and J genes are TRBV27 and TRBJ2-1; 13 nucleotides line up with TRBD2. This CDR3 comprises 15 residues. Trimming at V came to 4 bases and at J to 10 bases, leaving 7 bases not matched to a gene. CDR1 is MNHEY and CDR2 is SMNVEV in the germline V gene (reference sequence).

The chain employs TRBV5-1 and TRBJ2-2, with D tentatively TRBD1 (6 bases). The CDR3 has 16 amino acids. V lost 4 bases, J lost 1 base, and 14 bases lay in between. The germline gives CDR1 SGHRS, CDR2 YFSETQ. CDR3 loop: CASSPTGSRNTGELFF. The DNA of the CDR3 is TGCGCCAGCAGCCCTACAGGGTCAAGGAACACCGGGGAGCTGTTTTTT.

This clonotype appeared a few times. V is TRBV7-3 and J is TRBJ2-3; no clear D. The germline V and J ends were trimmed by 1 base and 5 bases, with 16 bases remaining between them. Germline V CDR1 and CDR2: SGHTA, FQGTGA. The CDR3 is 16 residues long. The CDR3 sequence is CASSLRAPAKGDTQYF. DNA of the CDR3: TGTGCCAGCAGCTTAAGAGCCCCCGCAAAGGGAGATACGCAGTATTTT.

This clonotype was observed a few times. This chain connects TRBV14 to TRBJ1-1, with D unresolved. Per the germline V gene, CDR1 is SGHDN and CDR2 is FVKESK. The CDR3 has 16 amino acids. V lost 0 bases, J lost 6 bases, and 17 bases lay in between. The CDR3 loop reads CASSQDVARQGSEAFF. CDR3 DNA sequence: TGTGCCAGCAGCCAAGATGTTGCCCGACAAGGGTCTGAAGCTTTCTTT. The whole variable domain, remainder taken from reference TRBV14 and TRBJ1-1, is EAGVTQFPSHSVIEKGQTVTLRCDPISGHDNLYWYRRVMGKEIKFLLHFVKESKQDESGMPNNRFLAERTGGTYSTLKVQPAELEDSGVYFCASSQDVARQGSEAFFGQGTRLTVV.

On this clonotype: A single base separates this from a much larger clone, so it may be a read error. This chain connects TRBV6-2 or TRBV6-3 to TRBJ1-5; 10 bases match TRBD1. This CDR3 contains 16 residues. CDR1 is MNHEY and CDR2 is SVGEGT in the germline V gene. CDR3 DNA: TGTGCCAGCAGTTCCCTGGACAGGGGGGATAATCAGCCCAAGCATTTT. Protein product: CASSSLDRGDNQPKHF.

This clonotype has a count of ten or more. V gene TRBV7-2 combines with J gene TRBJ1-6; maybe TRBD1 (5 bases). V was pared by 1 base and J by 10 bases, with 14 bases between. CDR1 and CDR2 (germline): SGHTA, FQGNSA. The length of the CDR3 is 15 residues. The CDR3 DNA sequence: TGTGCCAGCAGCTTAGGGGGCGAAGGCGGCTCACCCCTCCACTTT. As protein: CASSLGGEGGSPLHF.

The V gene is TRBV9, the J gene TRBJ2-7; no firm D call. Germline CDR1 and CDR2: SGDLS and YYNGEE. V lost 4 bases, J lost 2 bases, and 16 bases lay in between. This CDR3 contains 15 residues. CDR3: CASSPIRTEPYEQYF. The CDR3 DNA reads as TGTGCCAGCAGCCCAATTCGGACGGAGCCCTACGAGCAGTACTTC.

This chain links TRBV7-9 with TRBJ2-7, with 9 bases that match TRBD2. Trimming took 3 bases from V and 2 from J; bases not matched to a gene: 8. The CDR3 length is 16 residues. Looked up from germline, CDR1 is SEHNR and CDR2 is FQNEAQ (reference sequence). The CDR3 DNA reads TGTGCCAGCAGCTTGGACACTAGCGGGCCCCCCTACGAGCAGTACTTC. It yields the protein CASSLDTSGPPYEQYF.

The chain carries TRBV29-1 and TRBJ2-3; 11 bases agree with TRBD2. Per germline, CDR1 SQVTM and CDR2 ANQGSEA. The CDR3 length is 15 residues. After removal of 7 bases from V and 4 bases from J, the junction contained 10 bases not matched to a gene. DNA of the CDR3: TGCAGCGGCCAGGGGCTAGCGGGGGGTTCAGATACGCAGTATTTT. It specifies CSGQGLAGGSDTQYF.

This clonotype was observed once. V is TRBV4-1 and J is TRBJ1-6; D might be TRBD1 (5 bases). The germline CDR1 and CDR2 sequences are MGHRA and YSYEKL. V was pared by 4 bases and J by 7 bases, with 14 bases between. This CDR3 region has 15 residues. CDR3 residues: CASSRITGNNSPLHF. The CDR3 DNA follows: TGCGCCAGCAGCCGTATAACAGGAAACAATTCACCCCTCCACTTT.

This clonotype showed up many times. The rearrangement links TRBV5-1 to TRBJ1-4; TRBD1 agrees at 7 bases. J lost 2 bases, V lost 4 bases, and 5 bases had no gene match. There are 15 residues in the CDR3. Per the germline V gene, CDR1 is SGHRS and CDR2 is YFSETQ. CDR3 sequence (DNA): TGCGCCAGCAGCATGGGACAGTCGACTAATGAAAAACTGTTTTTT. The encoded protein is CASSMGQSTNEKLFF.